The 22 T cell receptor beta chains in this list originate from one sample, sequenced in a study of T cells in Graves' hyperthyroidism and ophthalmopathy. Amplified TCR beta CDR3 regions derived from RNA transcripts. A set of HTBI primers served as the primers for a first-round RT-PCR of the TCR CDR3. A single record per CDR3 protein comes from TCRdb applying MiXCR to the multiplex PCR reads. This table holds approximately 380,000 distinct CDR3 sequences, over 11% found once. Sequenced: blood. All receptors come from a man aged 50-59 years with Graves' ophthalmopathy.

V and J are TRBV5-1 and TRBJ1-2, with 7 nucleotides matching TRBD1. The junction had 11 bases not matched to a gene; V was cut back by 5 bases and J by 7 bases. The CDR3 runs to 14 residues. The V gene's germline CDR1 is SGHRS and CDR2 YFSETQ. DNA for the CDR3: TGCGCCAGCAGTACAGGGGACTCCAGCGGTGGCTACACCTTC. Translated: CASSTGDSSGGYTF.

The chain uses TRBV29-1 and TRBJ2-5, with 9 positions matching TRBD1. The J segment lost 5 bases and the V segment lost 5 bases, leaving 12 bases of the junction unmatched. This CDR3 is 15 amino acids long. Per the germline V gene, CDR1 is SQVTM and CDR2 is ANQGSEA. In nucleotides, the CDR3 is TGCAGCGTTAAAAATAACAGGGGGCCTTCGGAGACCCAGTACTTC. Protein product: CSVKNNRGPSETQYF.

This clonotype has more than one count but fewer than ten. J is TRBJ2-5 and V is TRBV27; a possible D gene is TRBD1 (6 bases). The CDR3 is 13 amino acids. Germline CDR1 reads MNHEY; CDR2 reads SMNVEV (reference sequence). Between the trimmed V and J ends, which lost 7 bases and 12 bases, there was a span of 21 bases. The CDR3 here is CASTNWGTGFEYF. The CDR3 region has the DNA TGTGCCAGCACCAACTGGGGAACAGGGTTTGAGTACTTC.

This clonotype occurred many times. The chain carries TRBV30 and TRBJ2-1; D unclear. Trimming took off 1 base at V and 6 bases at J, with 10 bases between the two ends. The germline CDR1 and CDR2 sequences are GTSNPN and SVGIG (reference sequence). This CDR3 spans 13 amino acids. The CDR3: CAWSAPRANEQFF. The CDR3 DNA reads TGTGCCTGGAGTGCACCTAGAGCCAATGAGCAGTTCTTC.

This rearrangement joins TRBV2 to TRBJ2-3; TRBD2 is a possible D gene (6 bases). CDR1 SNHLY and CDR2 FYNNEI come from the germline V gene. The CDR3 sequence is 11 residues long. Trimming pared 9 bases from V and 5 bases from J, leaving 9 bases between. DNA for the CDR3: TGTGCCAGTCCGGGAGTAGATACGCAGTATTTT. It specifies CASPGVDTQYF.

This clonotype was recorded many times. The V call is TRBV6-1, the J call TRBJ2-2; TRBD2 agrees at 13 bases. The V gene's germline CDR1 is MNHNS and CDR2 SASEGT. J lost 0 bases, V lost 6 bases, and 7 bases had no gene match. This CDR3 spans 18 amino acids. The CDR3 loop reads CASRSGTSGVSNTGELFF. The CDR3 DNA is TGTGCCAGCAGATCCGGGACTAGCGGGGTGTCGAACACCGGGGAGCTGTTTTTT.

This clonotype was found a few times. V usage is TRBV7-6 and J usage is TRBJ2-1, with 9 bases lining up with TRBD2. CDR3 length: 18 residues. CDR1 SGHVS and CDR2 FNYEAQ come from the germline V gene. V dropped 2 bases and J dropped 7; count of bases not matched to a gene: 15. CDR3 in DNA: TGTGCCAGCAGCTTAACTACGCCAAGGCTAGCGGGGACGAATGAGCAGTTCTTC. This translates into CASSLTTPRLAGTNEQFF.

This clonotype was counted at least ten times. The chain uses TRBV20-1 and TRBJ2-7; D tentatively reads TRBD1 or TRBD2 (5 bases each). Trimming removed 0 bases at V and 4 bases at J, with 10 bases between. The CDR3 is made up of 13 amino acids. Germline values: CDR1 DFQATT, CDR2 SNEGSKA (reference sequence). The CDR3 region is CSARDSGTYEQYF. The CDR3 DNA sequence: TGCAGTGCTAGAGATTCAGGGACGTACGAGCAGTACTTC.

Notes on this clonotype: This may stem from a read error, because a much larger clone lies one nucleotide away. The chain recombines TRBV28 with TRBJ2-1; 9 bases are shared with TRBD2. The CDR3 is 19 residues long. The germline gives CDR1 MDHEN, CDR2 SYDVKM. CDR3: CAGSFRAQVGGRANSEQFF. CDR3 sequence (DNA): TGTGCCGGCAGTTTTCGGGCCCAAGTTGGCGGGAGGGCCAATAGTGAGCAGTTCTTC. Full variable domain (missing parts from reference TRBV28 and TRBJ2-1): DVKVTQSSRYLVKRTGEKVFLECVQDMDHENMFWYRQDPGLGLRLIYFSYDVKMKEKGDIPEGYSVSREKKERFSLILESASTNQTSMYLCAGSFRAQVGGRANSEQFFGPGTRLTVL.

The chain links TRBV24-1 to TRBJ2-5, with a tentative D call TRBD2 (5 bases). CDR3 length equals 17 residues. The germline V and J ends were trimmed by 7 bases and 12 bases, with 32 bases remaining between them. In germline, CDR1 is KGHDR, CDR2 SFDVKD. The CDR3 region has the DNA TGTGCCACCAGCACCCCTCTAGTCGGAGGATACCAAGAGGCCAAGTACTTC. Its protein product is CATSTPLVGGYQEAKYF.

This clonotype was picked up many times. The rearrangement joins TRBV20-1 to TRBJ2-1; 8 positions agree with TRBD2. J lost 8 bases, V lost 0 bases, and 12 bases had no gene match. The CDR3 runs to 16 residues. Germline V gives CDR1 DFQATT, CDR2 SNEGSKA (reference sequence). The CDR3 DNA reads as TGCAGTGCTAGAGATCTCGTAGGACTAGCTTATTATGAGCAGTTCTTC. It codes for CSARDLVGLAYYEQFF.

V gene TRBV7-6 combines with J gene TRBJ2-3; a possible D gene is TRBD2 (6 bases). The CDR3 has 16 amino acids. Germline-derived CDR1 and CDR2 are SGHVS and FNYEAQ. Between the trimmed V and J ends, which lost 1 base and 3 bases, there was a span of 14 bases. The CDR3 is CASSLESAGITDTQYF. CDR3 in DNA: TGTGCCAGCAGCTTAGAGTCGGCGGGGATAACAGATACGCAGTATTTT.

This clonotype appeared many times. The genes are TRBV9 and TRBJ2-7, with D possibly called TRBD1 or TRBD2 (5 bases each). This CDR3 is 15 amino acids long. CDR1 and CDR2 from the germline V gene are SGDLS and YYNGEE. Trimming removed 0 bases from V and 3 bases from J, with 13 bases in between. CDR3 nucleotides: TGTGCCAGCAGCGTAGCCGGGACCTCCCACTACGAGCAGTACTTC. As protein: CASSVAGTSHYEQYF. The full variable domain, rest sourced from reference TRBV9 and TRBJ2-7, is DSGVTQTPKHLITATGQRVTLRCSPRSGDLSVYWYQQSLDQGLQFLIQYYNGEERAKGNILERFSAQQFPDLHSELNLSSLELGDSALYFCASSVAGTSHYEQYFGPGTRLTVT.

This clonotype showed up many times. Here the CDR3 reads CASSQGLGAEAFF. The CDR3 bases are TGTGCCAGCAGCCAAGGGCTTGGTGCTGAAGCTTTCTTT. The rearrangement uses TRBV3-1 and TRBJ1-1; D gene unclear. Germline-derived CDR1 and CDR2 are LGHDT and YNNKEL (reference sequence). The V and J ends lost 1 base and 6 bases respectively, with 9 bases between them. The CDR3 is made up of 13 amino acids. The variable domain in full, completed from reference TRBV3-1 and TRBJ1-1, reads DTAVSQTPKYLVTQMGNDKSIKCEQNLGHDTMYWYKQDSKKFLKIMFSYNNKELIINETVPNRFSPKSPDKAHLNLHINSLELGDSAVYFCASSQGLGAEAFFGQGTRLTVV.

The sample holds many counts of this clonotype. V usage is TRBV11-2 and J usage is TRBJ2-1; 7 bases align to TRBD2. J lost 7 bases, V lost 8 bases, and 8 bases had no gene match. This CDR3 is built from 13 residues. The germline CDR1 and CDR2 sequences are SGHAT and FQNNGV. The CDR3 loop is CASARGEGNEQFF. The CDR3 nucleotides are TGTGCCAGCGCCCGAGGGGAGGGGAATGAGCAGTTCTTC.

This chain links TRBV6-1 with TRBJ2-2; 9 bases map to TRBD2. Losses at the gene ends were 8 bases for V and 1 base for J; bases not matched to a gene: 5. This CDR3 contains 15 residues. In germline, CDR1 is MNHNS, CDR2 SASEGT. CDR3: CASFSGRLNTGELFF. The CDR3 DNA sequence: TGTGCCAGCTTTAGCGGGAGATTGAACACCGGGGAGCTGTTTTTT.

This clonotype showed up many times. This chain connects TRBV12-3 or TRBV12-4 to TRBJ2-2, with a weak D call TRBD1 (5 bases). The CDR3 covers 14 residues. V was shortened by 7 bases and J by 2 bases, with 11 bases between the two germline ends. CDR3 amino acids: CASIRDSNTGELFF. The CDR3 nucleotides are TGTGCCAGCATCCGTGACAGCAACACCGGGGAGCTGTTTTTT.

The chain has TRBV12-3 or TRBV12-4 and TRBJ2-3; unclear D gene. CDR3 length equals 14 residues. Trimming pared 3 bases from V and 1 base from J, leaving 8 bases between. Here the CDR3 DNA reads TGTGCCAGCAGTTTGCAGTACCGCACAGATACGCAGTATTTT. Its protein product is CASSLQYRTDTQYF.

The chain uses TRBV28 and TRBJ2-7; the match to TRBD1 covers 11 bases. Germline CDR1 and CDR2: MDHEN and SYDVKM. This CDR3 comprises 14 residues. V lost 7 bases, J lost 2 bases, and 4 bases stayed unmatched. The CDR3 region has the DNA TGTGCCAGCACCGCGGGACAGGGGGCCTACGAGCAGTACTTC. This translates into CASTAGQGAYEQYF. Supplemented by reference TRBV28 and TRBJ2-7, the full variable domain reads DVKVTQSSRYLVKRTGEKVFLECVQDMDHENMFWYRQDPGLGLRLIYFSYDVKMKEKGDIPEGYSVSREKKERFSLILESASTNQTSMYLCASTAGQGAYEQYFGPGTRLTVT.

This clonotype occurred many times. This sequence joins TRBV5-1 and TRBJ2-7; no firm D call. V lost 8 bases and J 0 bases, leaving 18 bases between the germline ends. This CDR3 is built from 15 residues. The germline V gene encodes CDR1 SGHRS and CDR2 YFSETQ. DNA of the CDR3: TGCGCCAGTACCCCCAACGGGCAAAGCTCCTACGAGCAGTACTTC. Protein sequence: CASTPNGQSSYEQYF.

This clonotype was observed at least ten times. The CDR3 region is CASSQQETQYF. Written as DNA, the CDR3 is TGTGCCAGCAGCCAACAAGAGACCCAGTACTTC. The chain joins TRBV3-1 to TRBJ2-5; D call uncertain. CDR3 length: 11 residues. Germline lookup yields CDR1 LGHDT and CDR2 YNNKEL (reference sequence). The ends were cut back, 2 bases at V and 2 bases at J, with 0 bases in the middle.

In its sample, this clonotype was seen a few times. CDR3 amino acids: CASRPGPEASPLHF. The DNA of the CDR3 is TGTGCCAGCCGTCCCGGCCCGGAGGCCTCACCCCTCCACTTT. The chain carries TRBV27 and TRBJ1-6; no clear D. V was clipped by 8 bases and J by 10 bases, with 18 bases between them. The germline CDR1 and CDR2 sequences are MNHEY and SMNVEV (reference sequence). The CDR3 sequence is 14 residues long.